These T cell receptor beta chains were read from a single sample in a study of beta chain features in type 1 diabetes. Produced via immunoSEQ multiplex PCR; TCRdb's table is partial and in-frame only. This table has around 130,000 clones, approximately 9% appearing once. The specimen was central memory CD4+ T cells from blood. Receptors originate from a man aged 25 to 40 with type 1 diabetes. Each CDR3 is given with its conserved first and last residue. The D gene is left open where the match is weak. Clone size, where shown, is once, few, many, or a class for clones that have expanded.

d_gene: TRBD1; j_gene: TRBJ1-5; abundance: many; v_gene: TRBV5-1; CDR3nt: TGCGCCAGCAGCTTGGGGGGACAGCCAGAGCAGCCCCAGCATTTT; CDR3aa: CASSLGGQPEQPQHF
d_gene: NA; j_gene: TRBJ1-2; abundance: few; v_gene: TRBV4-2; CDR3nt: TGTGCCAGCAGCTTGGGGGGGGAGCCTGGCTACACCTTC; CDR3aa: CASSLGGEPGYTF
d_gene: NA; j_gene: TRBJ2-3; abundance: few; v_gene: TRBV18; CDR3nt: TGTGCCAGCTCACCAGGAGTTCCAGATACGCAGTATTTT; CDR3aa: CASSPGVPDTQYF
d_gene: NA; j_gene: TRBJ2-3; abundance: many; v_gene: TRBV29-1; CDR3nt: TGCAGCCCTAAAGGGGGTCCGAAGGGGGATACGCAGTATTTT; CDR3aa: CSPKGGPKGDTQYF
d_gene: TRBD1; j_gene: TRBJ1-5; abundance: few; v_gene: TRBV19; CDR3nt: TGTGCCAGTAGCCTTGGGACAGCGCTCAATCAGCCCCAGCATTTT; CDR3aa: CASSLGTALNQPQHF
d_gene: TRBD2; j_gene: TRBJ2-7; abundance: few; v_gene: TRBV6-6; CDR3nt: TGTGCCAGCAGTTACGGCGGGGGGGAGTACTTC; CDR3aa: CASSYGGGEYF
d_gene: NA; j_gene: TRBJ1-1; abundance: many; v_gene: TRBV30; CDR3nt: TGTGCCTGGAGGTACAGCTCAAACACTGAAGCTTTCTTT; CDR3aa: CAWRYSSNTEAFF
d_gene: NA; j_gene: TRBJ2-2; abundance: few; v_gene: TRBV5-1; CDR3nt: TGCGCCAGCAGCTTGGCCTTAGGGGAAACCGGGGAGCTGTTTTTT; CDR3aa: CASSLALGETGELFF
d_gene: TRBD2; j_gene: TRBJ2-1; abundance: few; v_gene: TRBV30; CDR3nt: TGTGCCTGGGGACTAGCGGGGGGGCCCTACAATGAGCAGTTCTTC; CDR3aa: CAWGLAGGPYNEQFF
d_gene: NA; j_gene: TRBJ2-7; abundance: NA; v_gene: TRBV2; CDR3nt: TGTGCCTATTCGCGGCCGTCCTACGAGCAGTACTTC; CDR3aa: CAYSRPSYEQYF
d_gene: NA; j_gene: TRBJ1-2; abundance: NA; v_gene: TRBV6-5; CDR3nt: TGTGCCAGCAGTTACGGTGGCAGGGCTGGCTACACCTTC; CDR3aa: CASSYGGRAGYTF
d_gene: NA; j_gene: TRBJ2-4; abundance: few; v_gene: TRBV4-3; CDR3nt: TGCGCCAGCAGCCAAGGAAGGGGCTCGGGGGACATTCAGTACTTC; CDR3aa: CASSQGRGSGDIQYF
d_gene: TRBD1; j_gene: TRBJ1-4; abundance: NA; v_gene: TRBV30; CDR3nt: TGTGCCTGGGCGGACAGGCGGGATGAAAAACTGTTTTTT; CDR3aa: CAWADRRDEKLFF
d_gene: TRBD1; j_gene: TRBJ1-2; abundance: NA; v_gene: TRBV27; CDR3nt: TGTGCCAGCAGTTTCGGGACAGGGGGCACCGGTTATGGCTACACCTTC; CDR3aa: CASSFGTGGTGYGYTF
d_gene: TRBD1; j_gene: TRBJ1-3; abundance: few; v_gene: TRBV6-6; CDR3nt: TGTGCCAGCAGTTACTCAGACAGGGTCGGAAACACCATATATTTT; CDR3aa: CASSYSDRVGNTIYF
d_gene: TRBD1; j_gene: TRBJ1-1; abundance: NA; v_gene: TRBV28; CDR3nt: TGTGCCAGCATCCCCGGACAGGGGACTGAAGCTTTCTTT; CDR3aa: CASIPGQGTEAFF